The sequence of this T cell receptor beta chain was determined in a study of CD8+CD57+ T cells in acquired aplastic anemia. Notes on the study in general: A significant difference in CD8+ Simpson's diversity between patients and controls was not found.

Notes on this clonotype: What it recognizes is unknown.

Genomic DNA templated the TCR beta VDJ and CDR3 profiling. TCRdb independently ran MiXCR on the reads; one entry per CDR3 protein. The top ten hold roughly 8% of the sample, which has a few hundred thousand distinct CDR3 sequences, around three fifths seen once. The CDR3 runs 15 residues. Germline V lookup: CDR1 SEHNR, CDR2 FQNEAQ (reference sequence). V lost 5 bases, J lost 3 bases, and 13 bases lay in between. The chain links TRBV7-9 to TRBJ2-2; a possible D gene is TRBD1 (6 bases). This receptor was taken from a human donor with severe aplastic anemia or a healthy control (not recorded which). The specimen sequenced was sorted CD4+, CD8+, or CD8+CD57+ T cells (not recorded which) from PBMCs. CDR3 nucleotide sequence: TGTGCCAGCAGCCCCAGAGACAGGTACACCGGGGAGCTGTTTTTT. This codes for CASSPRDRYTGELFF.